A selection of T cell receptor beta chains follows, all from one sample in a study of cytomegalovirus exposure and HLA in healthy donors. Using immunoSEQ multiplex PCR, the repertoire was profiled, and TCRdb retains in-frame clones only, with some absent. The sample consists of about 360,000 clones, roughly 88% of them appearing once. Sequencing was carried out using PBMCs. These receptor sequences come from a young woman in good health and CMV-seronegative. Each CDR3 is given with its conserved first and last residue. The D gene is left open where the match is weak. The size of a clone is reported for some rows only, either as once, few or many, or as a class for expanded clones.

-,-,TRBJ2-5,TRBV27,CASSLLGTETQYF,TGTGCCAGCAGTTTATTGGGCACGGAGACCCAGTACTTC
-,-,TRBJ1-2,TRBV9,CASSEGSANYGYTF,TGTGCCAGCAGCGAAGGCAGCGCTAACTATGGCTACACCTTC
-,TRBD1,TRBJ2-7,TRBV15,CATSREGQGAYEQYF,TGTGCCACCAGCAGGGAGGGACAGGGGGCCTACGAGCAGTACTTC
-,TRBD2,TRBJ2-5,TRBV2,CASKLAETFQETQYF,TGTGCCAGCAAACTAGCGGAGACTTTCCAAGAGACCCAGTACTTC
-,TRBD2,TRBJ2-5,TRBV4-1,CASSPWGRERQETQYF,TGCGCCAGCAGCCCCTGGGGGAGGGAAAGGCAAGAGACCCAGTACTTC
-,-,TRBJ1-3,TRBV29-1,CSVAGFGNTIYF,TGCAGCGTTGCAGGGTTCGGAAACACCATATATTTT
-,-,TRBJ2-7,TRBV28,CASRIRESQEQYF,TGTGCCAGCAGAATACGGGAGAGCCAGGAGCAGTACTTC
once,-,TRBJ1-2,TRBV5-5,CASSLDAQGFYGYTF,TGTGCCAGCAGCTTGGATGCACAGGGATTCTATGGCTACACCTTC
-,TRBD1,TRBJ2-5,TRBV11-2,CASSLVGGQGGETQYF,TGTGCCAGCAGCTTAGTAGGGGGACAGGGAGGGGAGACCCAGTACTTC
-,TRBD1,TRBJ1-5,TRBV2,CASSRQGSNQPQHF,TGTGCCAGCAGTCGACAGGGCAGCAATCAGCCCCAGCATTTT
few,-,TRBJ2-7,TRBV18,CASSLTTEFSYEQYF,TGTGCCAGCTCACTAACGACAGAGTTCTCCTACGAGCAGTACTTC
-,-,TRBJ2-1,TRBV5-1,CASSLQGRGNEQFF,TGCGCCAGCAGCTTACAAGGTCGGGGCAATGAGCAGTTCTTC